Listed below are T cell receptor beta chains from one sample, sequenced in a study of OX40 agonist ivuxolimab in advanced cancers. Sequencing was performed with immunoSEQ multiplex PCR; in TCRdb, only in-frame clones are kept and a portion is missing. The data hold 75,000 to 95,000 clones, with 85% observed a single time. Material: CD4+ or CD8+ T cells sorted from blood, obtained in a trial of the OX40 agonist ivuxolimab. All receptors come from an adult with an advanced solid tumor such as melanoma, head and neck, liver or kidney cancer. CDR3s include the opening cysteine and the closing phenylalanine or tryptophan. A D gene is named only where the DNA matches it firmly. Clone size appears in some rows only: once, few, many, or a class for an expanded clone.

D gene | CDR3 length | J gene | V gene | clone size | CDR3 DNA | CDR3 protein
TRBD1 | 15 | TRBJ2-1 | TRBV5-1 | once | TGCGCCAGCAGCTTGGGAGGCAGGGGGCTCAATGAGCAGTTCTTC | CASSLGGRGLNEQFF
TRBD1 | 18 | TRBJ1-2 | TRBV28 | - | TGTGCCAGCAGTACGGGAGGCGGGACAGGGGGTTTGAGCTATGGCTACACCTTC | CASSTGGGTGGLSYGYTF
TRBD1 | 14 | TRBJ1-1 | TRBV2 | - | TGTGCCAGCAGACTAGACAGGGGGCGAGCTGAAGCTTTCTTT | CASRLDRGRAEAFF
TRBD2 | 14 | TRBJ2-7 | TRBV5-1 | - | TGCGCCAGCAGCTTGGATGGTACTAGCGACGAGCAGTACTTC | CASSLDGTSDEQYF
TRBD1 | 16 | TRBJ2-3 | TRBV28 | - | TGTGCCAGCAGTTTCCTAGGGGGCCTTCGAACAGATACGCAGTATTTT | CASSFLGGLRTDTQYF
- | 13 | TRBJ1-5 | TRBV6-1 | few | TGTGCCAGCAGCCCACAGGTCAATCAGCCCCAGCATTTT | CASSPQVNQPQHF
TRBD1 | 12 | TRBJ1-2 | TRBV6-5 | - | TGTGCCAGCAGGCAGACAGGGTATGGCTACACCTTC | CASRQTGYGYTF
- | 14 | TRBJ1-2 | TRBV11-2 | - | TGTGCCAGCAGCTTAGACCCGTCGAGCTATGGCTACACCTTC | CASSLDPSSYGYTF
- | 16 | TRBJ1-5 | TRBV7-8 | - | TGTGCCAGCAGCCGGCTCCGCGACGCCCTCAATCAGCCCCAGCATTTT | CASSRLRDALNQPQHF
TRBD2 | 17 | TRBJ2-7 | TRBV5-5 | - | TGTGCCAGCAGCTTGCAAGGCGGGAGGGCCTCTTACAGGGAGCAGTACTTC | CASSLQGGRASYREQYF
- | 15 | TRBJ2-7 | TRBV27 | once | TGTGCCAGCAGTTTCCTAGGTGGGAGGCGGGCCGAGCAGTACTTC | CASSFLGGRRAEQYF
TRBD1 | 15 | TRBJ1-5 | TRBV11-3 | - | TGTGCCAGCATTCAGACAGGGGAATACAATCAGCCCCAGCATTTT | CASIQTGEYNQPQHF
- | 15 | TRBJ1-1 | TRBV4-2 | - | TGTGCCAGCAGCCAAGGGCCGGGGGCAGGGACTGAAGCTTTCTTT | CASSQGPGAGTEAFF
TRBD1 | 16 | TRBJ1-6 | TRBV6-4 | once | TGTGCCAGCAGTGAAGGAAGGACAGGGGATAATTCACCCCTCCACTTT | CASSEGRTGDNSPLHF
- | 13 | TRBJ1-2 | TRBV15 | few | TGTGCCACCAGCAGGACAGAAAACTATGGCTACACCTTC | CATSRTENYGYTF
TRBD1 | 14 | TRBJ2-1 | TRBV5-1 | - | TGCGCCAGCAGCTTGACCGGACAGGGAGGTGAGCAGTTCTTC | CASSLTGQGGEQFF
TRBD2 | 15 | TRBJ2-1 | TRBV7-2 | - | TGTGCCAGCAGCGATATAGCGGGGGCGGGTAATGAGCAGTTCTTC | CASSDIAGAGNEQFF
TRBD2 | 15 | TRBJ2-3 | TRBV5-1 | once | TGCGCCAGCAGCTTTCCCGGACTAGAGACAGATACGCAGTATTTT | CASSFPGLETDTQYF
TRBD1 | 13 | TRBJ1-1 | TRBV28 | - | TGTGCCAGCAGTCGACAGGGAGGTACTGAAGCTTTCTTT | CASSRQGGTEAFF
TRBD2 | 17 | TRBJ2-2 | TRBV5-1 | once | TGCGCCAGCAGTCTACTAGCGGGAGGATTGAACACCGGGGAGCTGTTTTTT | CASSLLAGGLNTGELFF
- | 14 | TRBJ2-5 | TRBV7-3 | once | TGTGCCAGCAGCTTAACGGCAGGGAAAGAGACCCAGTACTTC | CASSLTAGKETQYF
TRBD2 | 15 | TRBJ2-3 | TRBV6-1 | - | TGTGCCAGCAGATCAGGTCTAGCGGGCACAGATACGCAGTATTTT | CASRSGLAGTDTQYF
- | 20 | TRBJ1-2 | TRBV9 | once | TGTGCCAGCAGCGAATCGACGACCCGGGACAAATGGGGGACTAACTATGGCTACACCTTC | CASSESTTRDKWGTNYGYTF
- | 12 | TRBJ2-3 | TRBV10-1 | - | TGCGCCAGCAGTGCACGCACAGATACGCAGTATTTT | CASSARTDTQYF
- | 15 | TRBJ2-3 | TRBV6-1 | - | TGTGCCAGCAGTGAGTTCCTAGCGTCCGCAGATACGCAGTATTTT | CASSEFLASADTQYF
- | 12 | TRBJ1-4 | TRBV6-6 | - | TGTGCCAGCAGGGGTGGAGGGGGAAAACTGTTTTTT | CASRGGGGKLFF
TRBD1 | 13 | TRBJ1-1 | TRBV2 | - | TGTGCCAGCAGCCGACAGGGCCGGACTGAAGCTTTCTTT | CASSRQGRTEAFF
- | 12 | TRBJ2-7 | TRBV7-2 | - | TGTGCCAGCAGTTCTAGCTCCTACGAGCAGTACTTC | CASSSSSYEQYF
TRBD2 | 15 | TRBJ2-5 | TRBV5-8 | - | TGTGCCAGCAGCTTTCGGACTAGCGGACAAGAGACCCAGTACTTC | CASSFRTSGQETQYF
- | 14 | TRBJ1-1 | TRBV9 | - | TGTGCCAGCAGCCCTCACAGGGCGGCCACTGAAGCTTTCTTT | CASSPHRAATEAFF
TRBD2 | 19 | TRBJ2-2 | TRBV13 | - | TGTGCCAGCAGCTTACTCGGACTAGCGGGGGGTACGAACACCGGGGAGCTGTTTTTT | CASSLLGLAGGTNTGELFF
- | 13 | TRBJ1-1 | TRBV6-5 | - | TGTGCCAGCGCGTGGGGGGGGCCCCCCGAAGCTTTCTTT | CASAWGGPPEAFF
- | 13 | TRBJ1-5 | TRBV2 | - | TGTGCCAGCAGTGCGGCAGTGCTAGGGCCCCAGCATTTT | CASSAAVLGPQHF
- | 11 | TRBJ2-7 | TRBV30 | - | TGTGCCTGGGGTGACGTTTACGAGCAGTACTTC | CAWGDVYEQYF
- | 14 | TRBJ1-2 | TRBV7-9 | - | TGTGCCAGCAGCTCCGAGTCGGGGAAAGAAGGCTACACCTTC | CASSSESGKEGYTF
- | 16 | TRBJ1-5 | TRBV28 | - | TGTGCCAGCAGTCCTCCGACAGGAGGGGGACGGCAGCCCCAGCATTTT | CASSPPTGGGRQPQHF
TRBD1 | 16 | TRBJ2-2 | TRBV6-4 | - | TGTGCCAGCAGAACCGACGGGACAGGGAAAACCGGGGAGCTGTTTTTT | CASRTDGTGKTGELFF
- | 14 | TRBJ1-5 | TRBV7-2 | few | TGTGCCAGCAGCTCAGGGGCCGGCAATCAGCCCCAGCATTTT | CASSSGAGNQPQHF
- | 16 | TRBJ1-3 | TRBV28 | once | TGTGCCAGCAGCCTTGGTCACGGGGGTACTGGAAACACCATATATTTT | CASSLGHGGTGNTIYF
- | 12 | TRBJ1-2 | TRBV29-1 | - | TGCAGCGTTGGGAGTTCTGGGGGGGGCTACACCTTC | CSVGSSGGGYTF
TRBD1 | 18 | TRBJ1-1 | TRBV28 | - | TGTGCCAGCAGTCCCCCCCTAACAGGGGTGGGTTTGAACACTGAAGCTTTCTTT | CASSPPLTGVGLNTEAFF
- | 14 | TRBJ1-2 | TRBV28 | - | TGTGCCAGCAGTTATAACAGCCTACTCTATGGCTACACCTTC | CASSYNSLLYGYTF
TRBD1 | 16 | TRBJ1-5 | TRBV5-6 | once | TGTGCCAGCAGCTCAGGACAGGGTATCGCGAAGGAGCCCCAGCATTTT | CASSSGQGIAKEPQHF
TRBD1 | 15 | TRBJ1-5 | TRBV27 | - | TGTGCCAGCAGTTTATATACAGGGGAAAATCAGCCCCAGCATTTT | CASSLYTGENQPQHF
- | 15 | TRBJ1-6 | TRBV19 | - | TGTGCCATTGGGGGTGCAGGAGCCTATAATTCACCCCTCCACTTT | CAIGGAGAYNSPLHF
TRBD1 | 15 | TRBJ2-2 | TRBV5-1 | - | TGCGCCAGCAGCACGGGACAGACCTCCACCGGAGAGCTGTTTTTT | CASSTGQTSTGELFF
- | 12 | TRBJ1-4 | TRBV28 | - | TGTGCCAGCAGTCTAGGGAGCGAAAAACTGTTTTTT | CASSLGSEKLFF
- | 15 | TRBJ1-4 | TRBV7-9 | - | TGTGCCAGCAGCCCGAGGATCGGCGGGAATGAAAAACTGTTTTTT | CASSPRIGGNEKLFF
TRBD1 | 12 | TRBJ1-2 | TRBV6-5 | - | TGTGCCGCGGGACAGGGGAACTATGGCTACACCTTC | CAAGQGNYGYTF
- | 13 | TRBJ1-3 | TRBV25-1 | once | TGTGCCAGCTCTGGGAGCTCTGGAAACACCATATATTTT | CASSGSSGNTIYF
- | 13 | TRBJ2-1 | TRBV5-1 | - | TGCGCCAGCAGGAGTGCAGGCGGCAATGAGCAGTTCTTC | CASRSAGGNEQFF
- | 13 | TRBJ1-2 | TRBV28 | once | TGTGCCAGCAAATTTAGCCAGGTGGGTGGCTACACCTTC | CASKFSQVGGYTF
- | 13 | TRBJ1-5 | TRBV19 | - | TGTGCCAGTAGTATGGGGATAGATCAGCCCCAGCATTTT | CASSMGIDQPQHF
- | 14 | TRBJ1-4 | TRBV6-6 | - | TGTGCCAGCAGTTACGGGGACACCAGGGAAAAACTGTTTTTT | CASSYGDTREKLFF
- | 14 | TRBJ2-1 | TRBV9 | - | TGTGCCAGCAGCGACCGACCTACATACAATGAGCAGTTCTTC | CASSDRPTYNEQFF